The 25 T cell receptor beta chains reported below all come from one sample, sequenced in a study of human T cells and chemical hapten exposure. The time point denotes: pre-sensitization, week 0. Treatment defined: therapeutic diphenylcyclopropenone sensitization with weekly scalp DPC. Each CDR3 protein gets one entry after TCRdb re-called the RACE reads with MiXCR. Here the sample spans over 300,000 distinct CDR3 sequences, roughly 5.3% being singletons. This material consisted of whole blood, taken in connection with sensitization to the hapten diphenylcyclopropenone (DPC). The receptors here all came from a woman between 45 and 65 years old with alopecia areata. Some clones in this sample may be carry-over from other donors' samples.

The chain's CDR3 is CASSPGGSSYNSPLHF. The CDR3 nucleotides are TGTGCCAGCAGCCCCGGGGGAAGCTCCTATAATTCACCCCTCCACTTT. This chain uses TRBV3-1 with TRBJ1-6; TRBD1 might be the D (5 bases). The germline V gene has CDR1 LGHDT and CDR2 YNNKEL (reference sequence). The CDR3 is 16 amino acids. The ends were cut back, 4 bases at V and 0 bases at J, with 10 bases in the middle.

The table lists this clonotype with many counts. The chain joins TRBV6-2 or TRBV6-3 to TRBJ2-5; D tentatively reads TRBD1 or TRBD2 (5 bases each). This CDR3 is 12 amino acids long. V was pared by 9 bases and J by 4 bases, with 12 bases between. Germline V CDR1 and CDR2: MNHEY, SVGEGT. CDR3: CASDKGRETQYF. CDR3 in DNA: TGTGCCAGTGACAAGGGGAGAGAGACCCAGTACTTC.

This clonotype has ten or more counts. The rearrangement joins TRBV6-2 or TRBV6-3 to TRBJ1-2; TRBD1 agrees at 7 bases. V shed 7 bases and J 2 bases; nucleotides not matched to a gene: 1. The CDR3 sequence is 12 residues long. CDR1 is MNHEY, CDR2 SVGEGT, per germline. This chain's CDR3 is CASTTGNYGYTF. Here the CDR3 DNA reads TGTGCCAGCACGACAGGGAACTATGGCTACACCTTC.

The chain recombines TRBV28 with TRBJ1-5; possible D gene TRBD1, 5 bases. Trimming shortened V by 2 bases and J by 2 bases, and 13 bases separated the two germline ends. Germline V lookup: CDR1 MDHEN, CDR2 SYDVKM. The CDR3 is 16 residues long. The CDR3 is CASSLIGRDGNQPQHF. The CDR3 DNA reads TGTGCCAGCAGTTTAATCGGCAGGGACGGCAATCAGCCCCAGCATTTT.

The table lists this clonotype with many counts. This chain uses TRBV28 with TRBJ1-1, with a possible D match to TRBD1 (6 bases). CDR1 is MDHEN and CDR2 is SYDVKM in the germline V gene. Trimming took off 6 bases at V and 5 bases at J, with 16 bases between the two ends. This CDR3 region has 14 residues. CDR3 DNA sequence: TGTGCCAGCAGGACCCCAGGGGCAAATACTGAAGCTTTCTTT. Translation gives CASRTPGANTEAFF.

The gene calls are TRBV7-2 and TRBJ1-2; possibly TRBD1 for D (6 bases). Deletions cut 5 bases from V and 5 bases from J, with 15 bases between. Germline V gene sequence: CDR1 SGHTA, CDR2 FQGNSA. The CDR3 spans 14 residues. CDR3 sequence reads: CASSQPGASYGYTF. The CDR3 bases are TGTGCCAGCAGCCAACCGGGGGCATCATATGGCTACACCTTC. Full variable domain (remainder filled in from reference TRBV7-2 and TRBJ1-2): GAGVSQSPSNKVTEKGKDVELRCDPISGHTALYWYRQSLGQGLEFLIYFQGNSAPDKSGLPSDRFSAERTGGSVSTLTIQRTQQEDSAVYLCASSQPGASYGYTFGSGTRLTVV.

This clonotype was seen many times. The genes are TRBV5-1 and TRBJ2-1; D is perhaps TRBD1 (5 bases). This CDR3 spans 17 amino acids. The V and J ends lost 3 bases and 7 bases respectively, with 23 bases between them. Germline CDR1 reads SGHRS; CDR2 reads YFSETQ. The CDR3 region has the DNA TGCGCCAGCAGCTCGGTCAGGGATACTTCGATGTATAATGAGCAGTTCTTC. This gives the protein CASSSVRDTSMYNEQFF. Using reference TRBV5-1 and TRBJ2-1 for the parts outside the CDR3, the full variable domain is KAGVTQTPRYLIKTRGQQVTLSCSPISGHRSVSWYQQTPGQGLQFLFEYFSETQRNKGNFPGRFSGRQFSNSRSEMNVSTLELGDSALYLCASSSVRDTSMYNEQFFGPGTRLTVL.

The sample holds many counts of this clonotype. The V and J genes are TRBV18 and TRBJ1-1; possibly TRBD1 for D (5 bases). CDR1 and CDR2 (germline): KGHSH, LQKENI. The CDR3 loop spans 14 amino acids. The ends were cut back, 3 bases at V and 1 base at J, with 9 bases in the middle. The CDR3 is CASSPRGGNTEAFF. CDR3 sequence (DNA): TGTGCCAGCTCACCGCGGGGGGGGAACACTGAAGCTTTCTTT.

This clonotype has only a few counts. V gene TRBV9 combines with J gene TRBJ1-4; D gene unclear. The germline V gene encodes CDR1 SGDLS and CDR2 YYNGEE. This CDR3 spans 14 amino acids. Trimming took 5 bases from V and 4 from J, leaving 12 bases between them. The CDR3 here is CASSREGNNEKLFF. The DNA for the CDR3 is TGTGCCAGCAGTCGTGAAGGGAATAATGAAAAACTGTTTTTT. The full variable domain, completed using reference TRBV9 and TRBJ1-4, is DSGVTQTPKHLITATGQRVTLRCSPRSGDLSVYWYQQSLDQGLQFLIQYYNGEERAKGNILERFSAQQFPDLHSELNLSSLELGDSALYFCASSREGNNEKLFFGSGTQLSVL.

This clonotype has ten or more counts. The V and J genes are TRBV12-3 or TRBV12-4 and TRBJ2-7; 10 bases are a match to TRBD1. The CDR3 runs 14 residues. The J segment lost 5 bases and the V segment lost 6 bases, leaving 7 bases of the junction unmatched. The CDR3 protein is CASSRTGGYNEQYF. The CDR3, as DNA: TGTGCCAGCAGCCGGACAGGGGGATACAACGAGCAGTACTTC.

The table lists this clonotype with many counts. This chain links TRBV7-2 with TRBJ1-3, with TRBD1 as a possible D gene (5 bases). This CDR3 comprises 13 residues. The germline V gene encodes CDR1 SGHTA and CDR2 FQGNSA. Trimming removed 5 bases from V and 2 bases from J, with 7 bases in between. DNA of the CDR3: TGTGCCAGCAGCCGGGACCCTGGAAACACCATATATTTT. Its translation: CASSRDPGNTIYF.

This clonotype occurred many times. This chain links TRBV29-1 with TRBJ2-3, with 7 bases lining up with TRBD2. The CDR3 sequence is 15 residues long. Trimming cost V 7 bases and J 1 base; bases outside gene matches: 11. Per the germline V gene, CDR1 is SQVTM and CDR2 is ANQGSEA. CDR3 coding DNA: TGCAGCGCTGCGAAAGACGGGAGGCGCACAGATACGCAGTATTTT. Translated, it gives CSAAKDGRRTDTQYF.

V and J are TRBV7-6 and TRBJ2-7; D is ambiguous. Germline-derived CDR1 and CDR2 are SGHVS and FNYEAQ. The V and J ends lost 4 bases and 3 bases respectively, with 7 bases between them. CDR3 length: 12 residues. The CDR3 protein is CASSSDLYEQYF. The CDR3 coding sequence is TGTGCCAGCAGCTCTGACCTCTACGAGCAGTACTTC. The full variable domain, in which reference TRBV7-6 and TRBJ2-7 provide the parts outside the CDR3, is GAGVSQSPRYKVTKRGQDVALRCDPISGHVSLYWYRQALGQGPEFLTYFNYEAQQDKSGLPNDRFSAERPEGSISTLTIQRTEQRDSAMYRCASSSDLYEQYFGPGTRLTVT.

This clonotype was detected only a few times. V is TRBV5-6 and J is TRBJ1-6; TRBD1 matches 7 bases. Germline loops: CDR1 SGHDT, CDR2 YYEEEE. The CDR3 consists of 14 residues. V trimming: 1 base; J trimming: 8 bases; junction bases outside the gene matches: 3. As DNA, the CDR3 is TGTGCCAGCAGCTTGAGGACAGGATATTCACCCCTCCACTTT. This sequence encodes CASSLRTGYSPLHF. The full variable domain, in which reference TRBV5-6 and TRBJ1-6 provide the parts outside the CDR3, is DAGVTQSPTHLIKTRGQQVTLRCSPKSGHDTVSWYQQALGQGPQFIFQYYEEEERQRGNFPDRFSGHQFPNYSSELNVNALLLGDSALYLCASSLRTGYSPLHFGNGTRLTVT.

The chain links TRBV10-3 to TRBJ2-1; a weak D match, TRBD2 (7 bases). In germline, CDR1 is ENHRY, CDR2 SYGVKD. This CDR3 region has 17 residues. The V and J ends lost 4 bases and 0 bases respectively, with 16 bases between them. CDR3 in amino acids: CAISGVEAGASYNEQFF. The DNA of the CDR3 is TGTGCCATCAGTGGAGTGGAGGCGGGGGCCTCCTACAATGAGCAGTTCTTC.

This rearrangement joins TRBV25-1 to TRBJ1-6; the D gene is possibly TRBD1 (5 bases). The CDR3 has 16 amino acids. V lost 2 bases, J lost 10 bases, and 18 bases lay in between. Germline V lookup: CDR1 MGHDK, CDR2 SYGVNS. The CDR3 reads CASSEQVGAVRSPLHF. CDR3 bases: TGTGCCAGCAGTGAACAGGTCGGGGCGGTTCGATCACCCCTCCACTTT.

The chain links TRBV27 to TRBJ2-7, with 9 nucleotides matching TRBD2. Germline V CDR1 and CDR2: MNHEY, SMNVEV (reference sequence). Germline trimming cut 4 bases from V and 2 bases from J; bases unmatched to any gene: 3. This CDR3 is 14 amino acids long. CDR3 in amino acids: CASSWSGRTYEQYF. The CDR3 DNA reads TGTGCCAGCAGTTGGAGCGGGAGGACCTACGAGCAGTACTTC.

Concerning this clonotype: A read error may be the cause here, since a much bigger clone is one base away. The chain couples TRBV5-1 to TRBJ2-3; D remains ambiguous. CDR1 and CDR2 (germline): SGHRS, YFSETQ. Trimming pared 0 bases from V and 0 bases from J, leaving 5 bases between. This CDR3 region has 14 residues. CDR3 nucleotide sequence: TGCGCCAGCAGCTTGGAGGACAGCACAGATACGCAGTATTTT. Translating gives CASSLEDSTDTQYF.

This clonotype appeared a single time. Given a much more abundant clone one base away, this may be a read error. J is TRBJ2-7 and V is TRBV4-1; D is ambiguous. The CDR3 is made up of 13 amino acids. Germline V gene data show CDR1 as MGHRA and CDR2 as YSYEKL. V lost 6 bases to trimming and J lost 4 bases, with 13 bases between them. The CDR3 DNA reads TGCGCCAGCAGGCTGACGGAGATTTACGAGCAGTACTTC. Translating it yields CASRLTEIYEQYF.

V and J are TRBV27 and TRBJ1-1, with 8 bases aligning to TRBD1. This CDR3 has 13 amino acids. V trimming: 4 bases; J trimming: 3 bases; junction bases outside the gene matches: 1. CDR1 and CDR2 from the germline V gene are MNHEY and SMNVEV (reference sequence). CDR3 DNA: TGTGCCAGCAGTTGGACAGGGCACACTGAAGCTTTCTTT. Protein sequence: CASSWTGHTEAFF.

This clonotype was picked up many times. V and J are TRBV12-3 or TRBV12-4 and TRBJ2-3, with 9 bases aligning to TRBD2. The CDR3 runs to 16 residues. With V trimmed by 5 bases and J by 0 bases, 6 bases remained unmatched. Here the CDR3 reads CASSTGLASSTDTQYF. The CDR3 bases are TGTGCCAGCAGTACCGGACTAGCGTCGAGCACAGATACGCAGTATTTT.

This clonotype has ten or more counts. This chain connects TRBV12-3 or TRBV12-4 to TRBJ2-3; 15 bases line up with TRBD2. This CDR3 has 17 amino acids. J gave up 2 bases and V 5 bases, and 5 bases lay outside the gene matches. This CDR3 reads CASSHGTSGGTTDTQYF. CDR3 sequence (DNA): TGTGCCAGCAGTCATGGGACTAGCGGGGGGACCACAGATACGCAGTATTTT.

This clonotype was found a few times. This chain links TRBV7-2 with TRBJ1-6; TRBD1 matches 9 bases. The junction had 3 bases not matched to a gene; V was cut back by 7 bases and J by 11 bases. CDR1 and CDR2 from the germline V gene are SGHTA and FQGNSA. The CDR3 is 12 amino acids. CDR3 residues: CASNRQGAPLHF. The CDR3, as DNA: TGTGCCAGCAACCGACAGGGGGCACCCCTCCACTTT.

This clonotype was found many times. The DNA of the CDR3 is TGTGCCAGCAGTGTTATACCCCAGGGGCCCCAGCATTTT. It encodes CASSVIPQGPQHF. This chain joins TRBV12-3 or TRBV12-4 and TRBJ1-5; possible D gene TRBD1, 5 bases. The germline V and J ends were trimmed by 5 bases and 9 bases, with 14 bases remaining between them. CDR3 length: 13 residues.

This clonotype occurred many times. V usage is TRBV12-3 or TRBV12-4 and J usage is TRBJ1-2; TRBD1 aligns across 7 bases. The V and J ends lost 6 bases and 4 bases, in that order; junction bases with no gene match: 5. The CDR3 consists of 13 residues. Written as DNA, the CDR3 is TGTGCCAGCAGCTCGGGACAGAGCTATGGCTACACCTTC. It yields the protein CASSSGQSYGYTF.